The source of this TCR beta chain is a study of blood T cell repertoires in COVID-19. CDR1 is SGHRS and CDR2 is YFSETQ in the germline V gene. With V trimmed by 5 bases and J by 5 bases, 16 bases remained unmatched. The CDR3 consists of 17 residues. Only in-frame clones appear in the TCRdb table, and some are missing; sequencing was by immunoSEQ multiplex PCR. The table shows approximately 79,000 clones, with roughly 90% occurring only once. The sample holds one count of this clone. This rearrangement joins TRBV5-1 to TRBJ2-7, with TRBD2 identical over 10 bases. The clonotype originates from a man in his fifties or sixties with acute or convalescent COVID-19. What was sequenced was peripheral blood. The DNA of the CDR3 is TGCGCCAGCAGTTATCTAGTAGCGGGGGGCCTTGCTAACGAGCAGTACTTC. Translating it yields CASSYLVAGGLANEQYF.